Below, 27 T cell receptor beta chains from the same sample are listed, as sequenced in a study of T cell responses to AZD1222 COVID-19 vaccine. Only in-frame clones appear in the TCRdb table, and some are missing; sequencing was by immunoSEQ multiplex PCR. The sample holds under 35,000 clones, around 87% seen once. The starting material was peripheral blood, obtained 28 days after the second AZD1222 dose. The receptors here all came from an adult who received the AZD1222 COVID-19 vaccine.

In DNA, the CDR3 is TGCGCCAGCAGCCAATACGGGACTTATACACCGGGGGAGCTGTTTTTT. Encoded protein: CASSQYGTYTPGELFF. V is TRBV5-1 and J is TRBJ2-2; TRBD2 might be the D (6 bases). Deletions cut 4 bases from V and 8 bases from J, with 21 bases between. The CDR3 is 16 amino acids. Germline assignment: CDR1 SGHRS and CDR2 YFSETQ.

CDR3 sequence: CASSPPGPYEQYF. Written as DNA, the CDR3 is TGTGCCAGCAGCCCGCCAGGGCCCTACGAGCAGTACTTC. This chain connects TRBV13 to TRBJ2-7, with D possibly matching TRBD1 (5 bases). This CDR3 is 13 amino acids long. Germline CDR1 PRHDT, CDR2 FYEKMQ (reference sequence). With 5 bases removed from V and 2 bases from J, the gap between germline ends came to 10 bases.

CDR3 sequence reads: CSVQEKAYGYTF. CDR3 nucleotides: TGCAGCGTTCAGGAGAAGGCCTATGGCTACACCTTC. The V call is TRBV29-1, the J call TRBJ1-2; D remains unclear. In germline, CDR1 is SQVTM, CDR2 ANQGSEA. The V end lost 5 bases, the J end lost 4 bases, and 11 bases lay between the germline ends. The CDR3 loop spans 12 amino acids.

J is TRBJ2-3 and V is TRBV4-3; 11 bases agree with TRBD2. The trim removed 4 bases at V and 0 bases at J, leaving 9 bases unmatched. This CDR3 has 18 residues. Germline loops: CDR1 LGHNA, CDR2 YSLEER. As DNA, the CDR3 is TGCGCCAGCAGCCCGGGACTAGCGGATAAAACTAGCACAGATACGCAGTATTTT. Protein sequence: CASSPGLADKTSTDTQYF.

The chain uses TRBV5-6 and TRBJ2-7; D is possibly TRBD2 (6 bases). This CDR3 region has 17 residues. V shed 4 bases and J shed 0 bases, with 20 bases lying between them. Germline loops: CDR1 SGHDT, CDR2 YYEEEE. The CDR3 loop is CASSLQAGSLSSYEQYF. In DNA form, the CDR3 reads TGTGCCAGCAGCCTCCAAGCGGGCTCGCTTAGCTCCTACGAGCAGTACTTC.

This chain uses TRBV3-1 (or the pseudogene TRBV3-2) with TRBJ2-7, with 8 positions matching TRBD2. The germline V gene encodes CDR1 LGHDT and CDR2 YNNKEL (reference sequence). This CDR3 region has 16 residues. The junction had 5 bases not matched to a gene; V was cut back by 0 bases and J by 1 base. As DNA, the CDR3 is TGTGCCAGCAGCCAAGAGAATAGCGGGGTATCCTACGAGCAGTACTTC. Translation gives CASSQENSGVSYEQYF.

This clone was seen just once. The chain recombines TRBV4-1 with TRBJ2-3; TRBD2 agrees at 15 bases. The CDR3 is 18 amino acids. J gave up 2 bases and V 6 bases, and 9 bases lay outside the gene matches. Germline V gene lookup returns CDR1 MGHRA and CDR2 YSYEKL. In nucleotides, the CDR3 is TGCGCCAGCAGGGAGGGACTAGCGGGGGGACTTGACACAGATACGCAGTATTTT. Translating gives CASREGLAGGLDTDTQYF.

To note about this clone: A junction end diverges from the germline sequence, so it may reflect a read error. The CDR3 DNA is TGTGCCAGCAGTTACGTGGCAGCCCAAGGGACCCAGTACTTC. Translation gives CASSYVAAQGTQYF. V gene TRBV6-2 or TRBV6-3 combines with J gene TRBJ2-5; D call uncertain. The germline V gene has CDR1 MNHEY and CDR2 SVGEGT. CDR3 size: 14 residues.

The chain uses TRBV7-9 and TRBJ2-3, with D hard to call. With 5 bases removed from V and 6 bases from J, the gap between germline ends came to 9 bases. This CDR3 has 12 amino acids. Germline V gene data show CDR1 as SEHNR and CDR2 as FQNEAQ (reference sequence). In nucleotides, the CDR3 is TGTGCCAGCAGCCCACCGTCGGATACGCAGTATTTT. Translated, it gives CASSPPSDTQYF.

The chain employs TRBV27 and TRBJ2-2; D assignment may be TRBD1 or TRBD2 (5 bases each). CDR1 and CDR2 from the germline V gene are MNHEY and SMNVEV (reference sequence). The V end lost 4 bases, the J end lost 5 bases, and 11 bases lay between the germline ends. The CDR3 is made up of 14 amino acids. The CDR3 DNA follows: TGTGCCAGCAGTTCCACGGGGCCTACCGGGGAGCTGTTTTTT. Translating it yields CASSSTGPTGELFF.

The chain links TRBV11-2 to TRBJ1-5, with D maybe TRBD1 (5 bases). The V end was cut by 4 bases, the J end by 4 bases, with 11 bases between. Germline V CDR1 and CDR2: SGHAT, FQNNGV. CDR3 length: 14 residues. The CDR3 spells CASSWGGTNQPQHF. The CDR3 DNA follows: TGTGCCAGCAGCTGGGGGGGGACGAATCAGCCCCAGCATTTT.

The chain joins TRBV19 to TRBJ1-2, with 9 bases matching TRBD1. The length of the CDR3 is 18 residues. Trimming cost V 5 bases and J 1 base; bases outside gene matches: 14. Germline V lookup: CDR1 LNHDA, CDR2 SQIVND (reference sequence). In DNA form, the CDR3 reads TGTGCCAGTAGTTTCTCCTGGGACAGGGCTGAGAATAACTATGGCTACACCTTC. This gives the protein CASSFSWDRAENNYGYTF. Looking up the rest from reference TRBV19 and TRBJ1-2 gives the full variable domain: DGGITQSPKYLFRKEGQNVTLSCEQNLNHDAMYWYRQDPGQGLRLIYYSQIVNDFQKGDIAEGYSVSREKKESFPLTVTSAQKNPTAFYLCASSFSWDRAENNYGYTFGSGTRLTVV.

The V call is TRBV4-1, the J call TRBJ1-2; D is unclear. The CDR3 is 13 residues long. CDR1 and CDR2 from the germline V gene are MGHRA and YSYEKL. The V and J ends lost 3 bases and 3 bases respectively, with 8 bases between them. CDR3 sequence (DNA): TGCGCCAGCAGCCACGCGAAAGACTATGGCTACACCTTC. This gives the protein CASSHAKDYGYTF.

The V call is TRBV5-8, the J call TRBJ2-7, with D tentatively TRBD1 or TRBD2 (5 bases each). The CDR3 is 14 amino acids. Germline assignment: CDR1 SGHTS and CDR2 YDEGEE. The V end was cut by 4 bases, the J end by 1 base, with 12 bases between. The CDR3 protein is CASSRGDSSYEQYF. The CDR3 DNA reads as TGTGCCAGCAGCCGGGGCGACAGTTCCTACGAGCAGTACTTC.

The gene calls are TRBV3-1 (or the pseudogene TRBV3-2) and TRBJ2-2; weak D call: TRBD1 (6 bases). The CDR3 extends over 13 amino acids. CDR1 and CDR2 (germline): LGHDT, YNNKEL (reference sequence). Trimming took off 3 bases at V and 6 bases at J, with 8 bases between the two ends. The CDR3 is CASSHGGPGELFF. The DNA of the CDR3 is TGTGCCAGCAGCCATGGGGGCCCCGGGGAGCTGTTTTTT.

This clone appeared a few times. The J gene is TRBJ2-2, the V gene TRBV10-3; TRBD2 might be the D (7 bases). The V gene lost 10 bases and the J gene lost 5 bases, with 17 bases spanning the gap. CDR3 length: 14 residues. The V gene's germline CDR1 is ENHRY and CDR2 SYGVKD. The CDR3 protein is CATHEQGGTGELFF. In DNA form, the CDR3 reads TGTGCCACCCACGAACAGGGAGGGACCGGGGAGCTGTTTTTT.

V and J are TRBV7-3 and TRBJ2-1, with D hard to call. The V and J ends lost 3 bases and 12 bases respectively, with 15 bases between them. The germline gives CDR1 SGHTA, CDR2 FQGTGA. The CDR3 contains 13 residues. CDR3 sequence: CASSFEEVTGQFF. The CDR3 DNA is TGTGCCAGCAGCTTTGAAGAAGTCACCGGGCAGTTCTTC.

The chain couples TRBV6-5 to TRBJ1-4; tentatively, D is TRBD1 (5 bases). CDR1 and CDR2 from the germline V gene are MNHEY and SVGAGI. The germline V and J ends were trimmed by 0 bases and 8 bases, with 10 bases remaining between them. This CDR3 spans 14 amino acids. The chain's CDR3 is CASSYSGTEEKLFF. The CDR3 DNA follows: TGTGCCAGCAGTTACTCCGGGACGGAGGAAAAACTGTTTTTT.

The rearrangement joins TRBV11-2 to TRBJ1-2; TRBD1 agrees at 8 bases. Germline V gene sequence: CDR1 SGHAT, CDR2 FQNNGV. J gave up 3 bases and V 1 base, and 13 bases lay outside the gene matches. CDR3 length equals 18 residues. The DNA for the CDR3 is TGTGCCAGCAGCTTAGGGGGGTCAGGGGGCAGTCGGTACTATGGCTACACCTTC. This sequence encodes CASSLGGSGGSRYYGYTF. The full variable domain, its missing parts supplied by reference TRBV11-2 and TRBJ1-2, is EAGVAQSPRYKIIEKRQSVAFWCNPISGHATLYWYQQILGQGPKLLIQFQNNGVVDDSQLPKDRFSAERLKGVDSTLKIQPAKLEDSAVYLCASSLGGSGGSRYYGYTFGSGTRLTVV.

The V call is TRBV27, the J call TRBJ2-1, with 8 bases fitting TRBD1. This CDR3 spans 16 amino acids. Germline assignment: CDR1 MNHEY and CDR2 SMNVEV (reference sequence). J lost 4 bases, V lost 4 bases, and 9 bases had no gene match. DNA for the CDR3: TGTGCCAGCAGTTCGCCGGACAGGGACCTATACAATGAGCAGTTCTTC. This gives the protein CASSSPDRDLYNEQFF.

This chain uses TRBV5-4 with TRBJ1-6; 7 nucleotides line up with TRBD1. The CDR3 totals 16 residues. Germline V gives CDR1 SGHNT, CDR2 YYREEE (reference sequence). Trimming removed 3 bases from V and 6 bases from J; junction bases left unmatched: 9. CDR3 in DNA: TGTGCCAGCAGCTCTCGACAGGGAGGTTCTAATTCACCCCTCCACTTT. Amino acid sequence: CASSSRQGGSNSPLHF.

V is TRBV12-3 or TRBV12-4 and J is TRBJ2-3; no definite D call. V shed 2 bases and J shed 0 bases, with 3 bases lying between them. The CDR3 runs to 13 residues. The CDR3 sequence is CASSLPSTDTQYF. The DNA of the CDR3 is TGTGCCAGCAGTTTACCCAGCACAGATACGCAGTATTTT.

The rearrangement joins TRBV6-5 to TRBJ2-5; D is uncertain. V lost 4 bases to trimming and J lost 1 base, with 10 bases between them. This CDR3 has 14 amino acids. Germline loops: CDR1 MNHEY, CDR2 SVGAGI. The CDR3 here is CASSLQSGQETQYF. DNA for the CDR3: TGTGCCAGCAGTTTACAGTCAGGCCAAGAGACCCAGTACTTC.

This clone came up a few times. V gene TRBV5-4 combines with J gene TRBJ1-3; D remains ambiguous. The CDR3 covers 16 residues. From germline, CDR1 is SGHNT and CDR2 YYREEE (reference sequence). V was trimmed by 0 bases and J by 0 bases, leaving 10 bases between them. The DNA for the CDR3 is TGTGCCAGCAGCTTGGATCCGCAAAGCTCTGGAAACACCATATATTTT. This encodes CASSLDPQSSGNTIYF.

The chain has TRBV7-3 and TRBJ2-3; D is unclear. Trimming left V 5 bases short and J 2 bases short, with 17 bases between. Germline V gene lookup returns CDR1 SGHTA and CDR2 FQGTGA. The CDR3 is made up of 16 amino acids. CDR3 amino acids: CASSVLGPPPTDTQYF. Written as DNA, the CDR3 is TGTGCCAGCAGCGTCCTCGGGCCACCCCCCACAGATACGCAGTATTTT. Full variable domain (remainder filled in from reference TRBV7-3 and TRBJ2-3): GAGVSQTPSNKVTEKGKYVELRCDPISGHTALYWYRQSLGQGPEFLIYFQGTGAADDSGLPNDRFFAVRPEGSVSTLKIQRTERGDSAVYLCASSVLGPPPTDTQYFGPGTRLTVL.

The chain is built from TRBV4-2 and TRBJ2-7; TRBD1 is a possible D gene (5 bases). V was pared by 0 bases and J by 7 bases, with 16 bases between. CDR1 is LGHNA and CDR2 is YNFKEQ in the germline V gene. CDR3 length: 15 amino acids. In DNA form, the CDR3 reads TGTGCCAGCAGCCAAGATACGAAGGGGCGTGGGGAGCAGTACTTC. It is translated as CASSQDTKGRGEQYF.

This clone came up once. V is TRBV2 and J is TRBJ2-2; D is undetermined. Per germline, CDR1 SNHLY and CDR2 FYNNEI. The CDR3 runs 12 residues. Between the trimmed V and J ends, which lost 3 bases and 6 bases, there was a span of 5 bases. The CDR3 bases are TGTGCCAGCAGTGATAATGCCGGGGAGCTGTTTTTT. The encoded protein is CASSDNAGELFF.